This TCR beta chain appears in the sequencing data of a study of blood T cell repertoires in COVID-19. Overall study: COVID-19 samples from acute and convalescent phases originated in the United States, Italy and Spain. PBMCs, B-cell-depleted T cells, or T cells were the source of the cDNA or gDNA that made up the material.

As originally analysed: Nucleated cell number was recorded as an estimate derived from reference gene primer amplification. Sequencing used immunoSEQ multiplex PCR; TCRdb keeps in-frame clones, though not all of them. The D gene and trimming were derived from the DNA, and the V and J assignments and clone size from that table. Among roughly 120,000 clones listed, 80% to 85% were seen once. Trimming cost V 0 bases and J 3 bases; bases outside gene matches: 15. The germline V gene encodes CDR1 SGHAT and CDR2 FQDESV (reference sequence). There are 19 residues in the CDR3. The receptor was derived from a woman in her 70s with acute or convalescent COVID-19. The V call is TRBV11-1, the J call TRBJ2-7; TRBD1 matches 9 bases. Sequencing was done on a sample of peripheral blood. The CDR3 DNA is TGTGCCAGCAGCTTAGCCCGGCCTGGGACAGGGAGAAGGGGCTACGAGCAGTACTTC. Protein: CASSLARPGTGRRGYEQYF.